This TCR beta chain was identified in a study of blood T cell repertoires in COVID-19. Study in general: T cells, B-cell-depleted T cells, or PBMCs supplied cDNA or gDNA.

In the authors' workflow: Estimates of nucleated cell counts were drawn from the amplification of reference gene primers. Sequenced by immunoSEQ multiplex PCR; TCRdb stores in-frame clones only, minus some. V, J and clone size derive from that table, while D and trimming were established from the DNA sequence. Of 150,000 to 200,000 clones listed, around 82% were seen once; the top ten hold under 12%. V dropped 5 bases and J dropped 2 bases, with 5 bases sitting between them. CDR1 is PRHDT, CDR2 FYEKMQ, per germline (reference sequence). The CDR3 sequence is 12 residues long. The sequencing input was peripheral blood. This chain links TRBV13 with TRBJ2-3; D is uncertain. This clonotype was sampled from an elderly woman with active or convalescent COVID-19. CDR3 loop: CASSPNTDTQYF. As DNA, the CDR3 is TGTGCCAGCAGCCCCAACACAGATACGCAGTATTTT.